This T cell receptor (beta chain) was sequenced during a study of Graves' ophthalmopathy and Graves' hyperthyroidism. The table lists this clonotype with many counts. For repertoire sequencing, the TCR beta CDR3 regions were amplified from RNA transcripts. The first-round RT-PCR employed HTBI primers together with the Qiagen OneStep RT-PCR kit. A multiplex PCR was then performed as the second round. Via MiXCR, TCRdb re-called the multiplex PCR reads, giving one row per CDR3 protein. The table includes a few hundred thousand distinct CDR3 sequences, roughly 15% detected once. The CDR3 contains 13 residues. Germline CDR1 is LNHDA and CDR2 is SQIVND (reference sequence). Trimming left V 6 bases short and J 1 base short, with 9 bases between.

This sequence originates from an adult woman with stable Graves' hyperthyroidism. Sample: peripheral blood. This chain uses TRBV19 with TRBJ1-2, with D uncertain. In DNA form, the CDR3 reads TGTGCCAGTAGAAAAACAAGTAACTATGGCTACACCTTC. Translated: CASRKTSNYGYTF.